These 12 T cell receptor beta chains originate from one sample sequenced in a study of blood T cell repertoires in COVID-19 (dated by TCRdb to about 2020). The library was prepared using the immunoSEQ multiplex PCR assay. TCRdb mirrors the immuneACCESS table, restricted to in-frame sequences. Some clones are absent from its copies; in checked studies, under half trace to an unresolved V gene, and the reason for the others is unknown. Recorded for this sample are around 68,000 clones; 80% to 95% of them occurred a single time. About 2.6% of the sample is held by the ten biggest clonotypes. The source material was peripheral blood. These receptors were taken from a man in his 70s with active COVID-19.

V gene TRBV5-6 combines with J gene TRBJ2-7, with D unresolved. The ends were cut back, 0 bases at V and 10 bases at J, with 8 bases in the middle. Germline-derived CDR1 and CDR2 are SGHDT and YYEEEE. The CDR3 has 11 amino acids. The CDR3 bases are TGTGCCAGCAGCTTGGGAGGAATACAGTACTTC. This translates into CASSLGGIQYF.

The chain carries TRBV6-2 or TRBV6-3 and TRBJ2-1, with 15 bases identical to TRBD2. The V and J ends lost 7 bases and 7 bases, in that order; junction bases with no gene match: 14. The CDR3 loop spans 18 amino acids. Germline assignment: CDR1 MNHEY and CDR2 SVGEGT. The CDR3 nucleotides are TGTGCCAGCACCCCTTGGGACGGACTAGCGGGGGGGCCTAATGAGCAGTTCTTC. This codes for CASTPWDGLAGGPNEQFF.

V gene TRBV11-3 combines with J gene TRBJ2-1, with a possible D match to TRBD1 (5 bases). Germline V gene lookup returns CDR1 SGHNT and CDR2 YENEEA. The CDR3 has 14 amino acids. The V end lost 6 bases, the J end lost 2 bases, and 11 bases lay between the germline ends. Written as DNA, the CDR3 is TGTGCCAGCAGTGGGGCAGTCACCTACAATGAGCAGTTCTTC. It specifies CASSGAVTYNEQFF.

CDR3 DNA sequence: TGCGCCAGCAGCTTGGTTCCTACTGGAAACACCATATATTTT. It is translated as CASSLVPTGNTIYF. V gene TRBV5-1 combines with J gene TRBJ1-3; D gene uncertain. CDR3 length: 14 amino acids. CDR1 and CDR2 (germline): SGHRS, YFSETQ. The V gene lost 0 bases and the J gene lost 2 bases, with 6 bases spanning the gap.

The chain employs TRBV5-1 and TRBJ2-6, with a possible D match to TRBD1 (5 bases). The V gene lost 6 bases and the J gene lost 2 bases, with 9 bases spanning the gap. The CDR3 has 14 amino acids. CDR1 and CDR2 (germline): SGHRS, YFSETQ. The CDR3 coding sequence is TGCGCCAGCATGGAGACAGCTGGGGCCAACGTCCTGACTTTC. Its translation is CASMETAGANVLTF. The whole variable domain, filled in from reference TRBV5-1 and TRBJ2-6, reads KAGVTQTPRYLIKTRGQQVTLSCSPISGHRSVSWYQQTPGQGLQFLFEYFSETQRNKGNFPGRFSGRQFSNSRSEMNVSTLELGDSALYLCASMETAGANVLTFGAGSRLTVL.

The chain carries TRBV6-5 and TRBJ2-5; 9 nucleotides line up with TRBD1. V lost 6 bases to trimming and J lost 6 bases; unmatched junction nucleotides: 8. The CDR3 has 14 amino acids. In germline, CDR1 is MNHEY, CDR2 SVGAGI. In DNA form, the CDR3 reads TGTGCCAGCAGGGACGGGACAGGGTCGAAGACCCAGTACTTC. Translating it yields CASRDGTGSKTQYF.

The CDR3 nucleotides are TGTGCCAGTAGTAGACGACAGGGTGACTCTGGAAACACCATATATTTT. Translating it yields CASSRRQGDSGNTIYF. The genes are TRBV19 and TRBJ1-3, with TRBD1 matching 7 bases. Germline V gene sequence: CDR1 LNHDA, CDR2 SQIVND (reference sequence). The CDR3 extends over 16 amino acids. The V segment lost 4 bases and the J segment 0 bases; nucleotides outside the gene matches: 6.

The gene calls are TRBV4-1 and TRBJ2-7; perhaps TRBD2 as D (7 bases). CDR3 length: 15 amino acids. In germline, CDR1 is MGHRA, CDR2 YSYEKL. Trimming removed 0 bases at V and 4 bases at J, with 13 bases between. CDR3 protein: CASSQERGGLYEQYV. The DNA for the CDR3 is TGCGCCAGCAGCCAAGAAAGGGGGGGCCTTTACGAGCAGTACGTC.

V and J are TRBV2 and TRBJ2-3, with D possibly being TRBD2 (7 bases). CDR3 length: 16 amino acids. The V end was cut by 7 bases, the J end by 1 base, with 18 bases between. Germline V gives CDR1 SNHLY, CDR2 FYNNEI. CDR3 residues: CASIGGEAGRTDTQYF. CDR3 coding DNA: TGTGCCAGCATCGGGGGCGAAGCGGGGCGCACAGATACGCAGTATTTT.

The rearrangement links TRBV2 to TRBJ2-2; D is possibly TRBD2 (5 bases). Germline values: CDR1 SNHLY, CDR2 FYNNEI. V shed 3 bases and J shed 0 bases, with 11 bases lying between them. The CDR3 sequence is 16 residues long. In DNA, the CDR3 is TGTGCCAGCAGTGATTTGAGCGGAGCGAACACCGGGGAGCTGTTTTTT. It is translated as CASSDLSGANTGELFF.

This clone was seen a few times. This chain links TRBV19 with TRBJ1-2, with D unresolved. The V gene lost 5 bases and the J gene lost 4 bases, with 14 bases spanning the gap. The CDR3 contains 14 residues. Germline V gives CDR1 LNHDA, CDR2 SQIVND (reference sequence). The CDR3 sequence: CASSPPSVAYGYTF. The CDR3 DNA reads TGTGCCAGTAGTCCCCCATCGGTTGCCTATGGCTACACCTTC.

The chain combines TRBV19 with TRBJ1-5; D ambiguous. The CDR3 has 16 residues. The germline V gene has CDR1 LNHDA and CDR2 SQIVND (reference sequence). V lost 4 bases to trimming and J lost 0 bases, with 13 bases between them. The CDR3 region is CASSSEGTYSNQPQHF. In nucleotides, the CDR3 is TGTGCCAGTAGTAGTGAGGGAACCTATAGCAATCAGCCCCAGCATTTT.